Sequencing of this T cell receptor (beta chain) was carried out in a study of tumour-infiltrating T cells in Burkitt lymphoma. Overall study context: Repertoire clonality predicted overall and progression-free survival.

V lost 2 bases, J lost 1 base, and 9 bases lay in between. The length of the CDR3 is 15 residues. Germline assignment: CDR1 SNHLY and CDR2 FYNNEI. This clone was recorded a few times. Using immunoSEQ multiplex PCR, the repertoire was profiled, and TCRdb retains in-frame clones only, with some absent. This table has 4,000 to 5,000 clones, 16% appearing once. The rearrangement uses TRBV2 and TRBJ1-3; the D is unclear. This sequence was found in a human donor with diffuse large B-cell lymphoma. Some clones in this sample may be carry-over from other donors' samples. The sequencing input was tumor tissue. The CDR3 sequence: CASSERHHSGNTIYF. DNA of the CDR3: TGTGCCAGCAGTGAAAGGCACCATTCTGGAAACACCATATATTTT. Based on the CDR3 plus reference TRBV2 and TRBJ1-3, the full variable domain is EPEVTQTPSHQVTQMGQEVILRCVPISNHLYFYWYRQILGQKVEFLVSFYNNEISEKSEIFDDQFSVERPDGSNFTLKIRSTKLEDSAMYFCASSERHHSGNTIYFGEGSWLTVV.